The rows below give T cell receptor beta chains drawn from one sample of a study of beta chain features in type 1 diabetes. Sequencing used immunoSEQ multiplex PCR; TCRdb keeps in-frame clones, though not all of them. Seen here are around 350,000 clones, approximately 12% observed once, and the top ten hold 0.017%. The sequencing input was naive CD4+ T cells from blood. The receptor set was obtained from a man in his late teens or twenties in good health. Each CDR3 is given with its conserved first and last residue. A D gene is named only where the DNA matches it firmly. Clone sizes are given selectively: once, few, many, or a class where the clone is expanded.

V gene	clone size	J gene	D gene	CDR3 DNA	CDR3 protein
TRBV20-1	few	TRBJ1-2	TRBD1	TGCAGCCCACCAGGGGGCTCTGGCTACACCTTC	CSPPGGSGYTF
TRBV2	NA	TRBJ2-1	TRBD2	TGTGCCAGCAGACCGGGACTAGCGGTTAACAATGAGCAGTTCTTC	CASRPGLAVNNEQFF
TRBV11-3	NA	TRBJ2-5	TRBD2	TGTGCCAGCAGCCCTCGCAGCGGGAGCCGAGAGACCCAGTACTTC	CASSPRSGSRETQYF
TRBV15	NA	TRBJ1-2	NA	TGTGCCACCAGCAGATCAGGGGTCAACTATGGCTACACCTTC	CATSRSGVNYGYTF
TRBV6-5	few	TRBJ2-5	NA	TGTGCCAGCAGTTACTCTGTCTGGCGAGGTCAAGAGACCCAGTACTTC	CASSYSVWRGQETQYF
TRBV7-3	NA	TRBJ2-3	NA	TGTGCCAGCAGTCCTAGCGGCACAGATACGCAGTATTTT	CASSPSGTDTQYF
TRBV19	NA	TRBJ1-6	TRBD1	TGTGCCAGTAGCCGTCGACAGGGAGATGATTCACCCCTCCACTTT	CASSRRQGDDSPLHF
TRBV6-5	few	TRBJ1-2	NA	TGTGCCAGCAGTTACAACCGGGATCGGGGAGGCTACACCTTC	CASSYNRDRGGYTF
TRBV29-1	NA	TRBJ1-2	NA	TGCAGCTTGGGGGCGGGGGACTATGGCTACACCTTC	CSLGAGDYGYTF
TRBV7-9	few	TRBJ1-4	TRBD1	TGTGCCAGCAGCCCCCGGGGACAGACTAATGAAAAACTGTTTTTT	CASSPRGQTNEKLFF
TRBV11-2	few	TRBJ1-3	NA	TGTGCCAGCAGCTTAGGTGCCGGGACACCTTCTGGAAACACCATATATTTT	CASSLGAGTPSGNTIYF
TRBV29-1	few	TRBJ1-5	NA	TGCAGCGTTGAAGGTGGGTCGGGTCAGCCCCAGCATTTT	CSVEGGSGQPQHF
TRBV4-3	few	TRBJ1-3	NA	TGCGCCAGCAGCCTACGGAGTACCGAGGGAAACACCATATATTTT	CASSLRSTEGNTIYF
TRBV10-3	NA	TRBJ2-1	TRBD1	TGTGCCATCAATCCCAGACAGGGAGCGAATGAGCAGTTCTTC	CAINPRQGANEQFF
TRBV7-9	NA	TRBJ2-7	NA	TGTGCCAGCAGCTTAGTGGCAGGGGAAGGGTTCTCCTACGAGCAGTACTTC	CASSLVAGEGFSYEQYF
TRBV14	NA	TRBJ2-5	NA	TGTGCCAGCAGCCAAGGTGGAGGTCCGATGATCCAAGAGACCCAGTACTTC	CASSQGGGPMIQETQYF
TRBV2	NA	TRBJ2-3	TRBD2	TGTGCCAGCAGCGAGAGCGGGAGGAGCCCAGATACGCAGTATTTT	CASSESGRSPDTQYF
TRBV11-2	NA	TRBJ2-5	NA	TGTGCCAGCAGCTTAGGTTACGGGGACAAGACCCAGTACTTC	CASSLGYGDKTQYF
TRBV7-3	NA	TRBJ1-1	NA	TGTGCCAGCAGCTTAGACACAGGGTTGGTCACTGAAGCTTTCTTT	CASSLDTGLVTEAFF
TRBV27	few	TRBJ1-2	NA	TGTGCCAGCAGTGGGGGGGAGATTCCCGTTAGAGGCTACACCTTC	CASSGGEIPVRGYTF
TRBV15	few	TRBJ2-3	NA	TGTGCCACCAGCCTGGCCCGCGCGGGTTCGAGTACGCAGTATTTT	CATSLARAGSSTQYF
TRBV18	NA	TRBJ2-7	NA	TGTGCCAGCTCACCACAGAGGAGTAGTACCTACGAGCAGTACTTC	CASSPQRSSTYEQYF
TRBV7-2	NA	TRBJ2-7	NA	TGTGCCAGCAGCTTAGGGACACACAGTTACGAGCAGTACTTC	CASSLGTHSYEQYF